This entry lists 23 T cell receptor beta chains sequenced from one sample in a study of technical replicates of blood from several donors. TCRdb keeps only in-frame clones here, not all; method: immunoSEQ multiplex PCR. The sample lists some 48,000 clones, roughly nine tenths occurring once. Sequenced input: PBMCs. The source of these receptors is a human donor in good health. Some clones in this sample may be carry-over from other donors' samples.

The chain uses TRBV5-6 and TRBJ1-5; D possibly corresponds to TRBD1 (6 bases). Trimming shortened V by 4 bases and J by 3 bases, and 14 bases separated the two germline ends. The CDR3 is 15 amino acids. Germline V gene lookup returns CDR1 SGHDT and CDR2 YYEEEE. The CDR3 nucleotides are TGTGCCAGCAGCCTAACAGGGTTGGACAATCAGCCCCAGCATTTT. Its translation is CASSLTGLDNQPQHF.

The rearrangement links TRBV15 to TRBJ1-2, with no clear D. There are 14 residues in the CDR3. Trimming shortened V by 0 bases and J by 6 bases, and 11 bases separated the two germline ends. Germline CDR1 LNHNV, CDR2 YYDKDF (reference sequence). For the CDR3, the DNA is TGTGCCACCAGCAGAGATTGGGCCGGGGATGGCTACACCTTC. Translated, it gives CATSRDWAGDGYTF.

The chain employs TRBV6-5 and TRBJ1-6; tentative D call: TRBD1 (5 bases). V lost 5 bases, J lost 2 bases, and 10 bases lay in between. The CDR3 covers 15 residues. Germline V gives CDR1 MNHEY, CDR2 SVGAGI. CDR3 sequence: CASSRTQAYNSPLHF. CDR3 bases: TGTGCCAGCAGTCGAACACAGGCCTATAATTCACCCCTCCACTTT.

The chain joins TRBV27 to TRBJ2-6; D may be TRBD1 (6 bases). The ends were cut back, 10 bases at V and 1 base at J, with 11 bases in the middle. Germline assignment: CDR1 MNHEY and CDR2 SMNVEV (reference sequence). This CDR3 is built from 14 residues. CDR3 coding DNA: TGTGCCATGGACAGCAAGTCTGGGGCCAACGTCCTGACTTTC. Protein: CAMDSKSGANVLTF.

This clone appeared once. This chain uses TRBV4-1 with TRBJ1-4, with TRBD1 identical over 9 bases. CDR3 length equals 15 residues. V shed 3 bases, J shed 7 bases, and the junction held 6 bases outside the gene matches. Germline V gene sequence: CDR1 MGHRA, CDR2 YSYEKL. CDR3 residues: CASSHQQGAFEKLFF. The CDR3 DNA follows: TGCGCCAGCAGCCATCAACAGGGGGCCTTTGAAAAACTGTTTTTT.

The rearrangement uses TRBV5-1 and TRBJ2-7; TRBD1 matches at 10 bases. There are 15 residues in the CDR3. V was pared by 3 bases and J by 0 bases, with 3 bases of the junction left unmatched. In germline, CDR1 is SGHRS, CDR2 YFSETQ. The CDR3: CASSSGQGSSYEQYF. CDR3 DNA sequence: TGCGCCAGCAGCTCGGGACAGGGGTCCTCCTACGAGCAGTACTTC.

This chain links TRBV7-7 with TRBJ2-1, with a tentative D call TRBD1 (6 bases). Germline CDR1 SSHAT, CDR2 FNYEAQ (reference sequence). The CDR3 contains 15 residues. The germline V and J ends were trimmed by 2 bases and 0 bases, with 8 bases remaining between them. The CDR3 protein is CASSLTGSSYNEQFF. The CDR3, as DNA: TGTGCCAGCAGCTTAACAGGGAGCTCCTACAATGAGCAGTTCTTC.

In DNA, the CDR3 is TGTGCCAGCAGCGTTTCGACAGGGACAGGGGCTTTCTTT. Protein sequence: CASSVSTGTGAFF. This rearrangement joins TRBV9 to TRBJ1-1; 9 positions agree with TRBD1. Germline CDR1 is SGDLS and CDR2 is YYNGEE. This CDR3 region has 13 residues. With V trimmed by 2 bases and J by 11 bases, 7 bases remained unmatched.

The rearrangement uses TRBV21-1 and TRBJ2-5; TRBD1, the table's D call, was not compared with the DNA. TRBV21-1 represents a pseudogene. The length of the CDR3 is 11 residues. The chain's CDR3 is CARQLQETQYF. The CDR3 DNA follows: TGTGCCAGACAGTTGCAAGAGACCCAGTACTTC.

V usage is TRBV10-3 and J usage is TRBJ2-7; 9 positions agree with TRBD1. This CDR3 is 14 amino acids long. V lost 6 bases to trimming and J lost 2 bases; unmatched junction nucleotides: 5. Germline V gene lookup returns CDR1 ENHRY and CDR2 SYGVKD. The CDR3 DNA is TGTGCCATCAGGGGGACAGGGCAACCCTACGAGCAGTACTTC. Encoded protein: CAIRGTGQPYEQYF.

J is TRBJ1-2 and V is TRBV5-4, with 11 bases fitting TRBD1. J lost 0 bases, V lost 5 bases, and 3 bases had no gene match. There are 15 residues in the CDR3. Germline V gene data show CDR1 as SGHNT and CDR2 as YYREEE (reference sequence). CDR3 DNA sequence: TGTGCCAGCAGGGGGACAGGGGGATCTAACTATGGCTACACCTTC. The encoded protein is CASRGTGGSNYGYTF.

This clone was picked up one time. The rearrangement joins TRBV4-3 to TRBJ2-5, with TRBD1 identical over 7 bases. The J segment lost 5 bases and the V segment lost 0 bases, leaving 9 bases of the junction unmatched. Germline V gene sequence: CDR1 LGHNA, CDR2 YSLEER. The CDR3 covers 16 residues. CDR3 loop: CASSQDSVGGWETQYF. CDR3 DNA: TGCGCCAGCAGCCAAGATTCAGTAGGGGGCTGGGAGACCCAGTACTTC.

The V gene is TRBV7-6, the J gene TRBJ2-1; D ambiguous. V lost 4 bases and J 7 bases, leaving 17 bases between the germline ends. The CDR3 contains 15 residues. Germline V gives CDR1 SGHVS, CDR2 FNYEAQ. The CDR3 loop is CASSSRLDSSNEQFF. Written as DNA, the CDR3 is TGTGCCAGCAGCTCCCGCCTCGATAGTTCGAATGAGCAGTTCTTC.

This clone was recorded once. The V gene is TRBV9, the J gene TRBJ2-5; perhaps TRBD2 as D (6 bases). Trimming cost V 3 bases and J 5 bases, with 17 bases left between them. The CDR3 sequence is 15 residues long. Per the germline V gene, CDR1 is SGDLS and CDR2 is YYNGEE. CDR3 nucleotides: TGTGCCAGCAGCGAATCACCAGGTGGAGGGGAGACCCAGTACTTC. It yields the protein CASSESPGGGETQYF.

This clone is a singleton in its sample. The V and J genes are TRBV4-1 and TRBJ1-5; D unclear. The V gene lost 6 bases and the J gene lost 1 base, with 13 bases spanning the gap. CDR1 is MGHRA and CDR2 is YSYEKL in the germline V gene. The length of the CDR3 is 15 residues. CDR3 loop: CASRNTPGSNQPQHF. The CDR3 DNA reads TGCGCCAGCAGAAATACCCCGGGGAGCAATCAGCCCCAGCATTTT.

V and J are TRBV7-8 and TRBJ2-1; 9 nucleotides line up with TRBD2. After removal of 6 bases from V and 1 base from J, the junction contained 4 bases not matched to a gene. CDR1 SGHVS and CDR2 FQNEAQ come from the germline V gene. The CDR3 spans 15 residues. CDR3 sequence (DNA): TGTGCCAGCAGGGAGCGGGAGGTATCCTACAATGAGCAGTTCTTC. Its translation: CASREREVSYNEQFF.

This chain links TRBV6-5 with TRBJ1-6, with D hard to call. CDR1 and CDR2 from the germline V gene are MNHEY and SVGAGI. Trimming removed 7 bases at V and 3 bases at J, with 10 bases between. This CDR3 is 14 amino acids long. For the CDR3, the DNA is TGTGCCAGCATGAGGCGGAGCTATAATTCACCCCTCCACTTT. This sequence encodes CASMRRSYNSPLHF.

This clone was detected only a few times. The chain recombines TRBV6-4 with TRBJ2-1, with D possibly matching TRBD1 (7 bases). The germline CDR1 and CDR2 sequences are MRHNA and SNTAGT. The CDR3 covers 14 residues. V was trimmed by 5 bases and J by 10 bases, leaving 18 bases between them. CDR3 amino acids: CASSSTGEVREQFF. For the CDR3, the DNA is TGTGCCAGCAGTAGCACAGGGGAGGTCAGGGAGCAGTTCTTC.

The chain uses TRBV15 and TRBJ2-1, with 13 nucleotides matching TRBD2. The junction had 2 bases not matched to a gene; V was cut back by 4 bases and J by 5 bases. CDR1 and CDR2 (germline): LNHNV, YYDKDF (reference sequence). CDR3 length: 15 amino acids. This CDR3 reads CATSIGTSGNNEQFF. The CDR3 DNA is TGTGCCACCAGCATTGGGACTAGCGGGAACAATGAGCAGTTCTTC.

The CDR3 loop is CASSILNEKLFF. CDR3 sequence (DNA): TGTGCCAGTAGTATTTTAAATGAAAAACTGTTTTTT. The chain combines TRBV19 with TRBJ1-4; D is undetermined. The CDR3 spans 12 residues. In germline, CDR1 is LNHDA, CDR2 SQIVND (reference sequence). Trimming removed 3 bases from V and 5 bases from J, with 4 bases in between.

The CDR3 loop is CASSDSLARNEQYF. CDR3 bases: TGTGCCAGCAGCGACTCACTAGCGAGGAACGAGCAGTACTTC. V is TRBV7-6 and J is TRBJ2-7, with 7 nucleotides matching TRBD2. J was trimmed by 5 bases and V by 5 bases; bases with no gene match: 9. Germline CDR1 is SGHVS and CDR2 is FNYEAQ. The CDR3 totals 14 residues.

This rearrangement joins TRBV5-4 to TRBJ1-2; 11 nucleotides line up with TRBD1. Germline V gives CDR1 SGHNT, CDR2 YYREEE (reference sequence). The length of the CDR3 is 14 residues. Trimming removed 2 bases from V and 8 bases from J; junction bases left unmatched: 5. The CDR3: CASSFWTGGLGYTF. The CDR3 nucleotides are TGTGCCAGCAGCTTTTGGACAGGGGGCTTAGGCTACACCTTC. The full variable domain, completed using reference TRBV5-4 and TRBJ1-2, is ETGVTQSPTHLIKTRGQQVTLRCSSQSGHNTVSWYQQALGQGPQFIFQYYREEENGRGNFPPRFSGLQFPNYSSELNVNALELDDSALYLCASSFWTGGLGYTFGSGTRLTVV.

The J gene is TRBJ2-1, the V gene TRBV4-3; a weak D match, TRBD1 (6 bases). The CDR3 is 16 residues long. The germline CDR1 and CDR2 sequences are LGHNA and YSLEER. V lost 3 bases and J 7 bases, leaving 19 bases between the germline ends. The CDR3 nucleotides read TGCGCCAGCAGCCATAATCCAGGGGCTCAAGTGAATGAGCAGTTCTTC. Its protein product is CASSHNPGAQVNEQFF.